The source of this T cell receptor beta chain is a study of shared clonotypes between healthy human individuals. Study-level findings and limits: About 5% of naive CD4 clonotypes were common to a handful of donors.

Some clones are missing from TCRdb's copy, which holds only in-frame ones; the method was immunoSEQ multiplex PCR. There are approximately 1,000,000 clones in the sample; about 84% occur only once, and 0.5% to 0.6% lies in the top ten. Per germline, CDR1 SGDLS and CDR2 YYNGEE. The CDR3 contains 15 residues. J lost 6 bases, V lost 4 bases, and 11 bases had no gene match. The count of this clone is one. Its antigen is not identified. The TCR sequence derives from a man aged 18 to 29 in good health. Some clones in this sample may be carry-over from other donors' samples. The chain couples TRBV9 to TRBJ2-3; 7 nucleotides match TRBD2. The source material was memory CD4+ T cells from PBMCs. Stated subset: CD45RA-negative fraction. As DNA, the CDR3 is TGTGCCAGCAGCCCAAGGACTAGGGGAGGGGATACGCAGTATTTT. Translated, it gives CASSPRTRGGDTQYF.